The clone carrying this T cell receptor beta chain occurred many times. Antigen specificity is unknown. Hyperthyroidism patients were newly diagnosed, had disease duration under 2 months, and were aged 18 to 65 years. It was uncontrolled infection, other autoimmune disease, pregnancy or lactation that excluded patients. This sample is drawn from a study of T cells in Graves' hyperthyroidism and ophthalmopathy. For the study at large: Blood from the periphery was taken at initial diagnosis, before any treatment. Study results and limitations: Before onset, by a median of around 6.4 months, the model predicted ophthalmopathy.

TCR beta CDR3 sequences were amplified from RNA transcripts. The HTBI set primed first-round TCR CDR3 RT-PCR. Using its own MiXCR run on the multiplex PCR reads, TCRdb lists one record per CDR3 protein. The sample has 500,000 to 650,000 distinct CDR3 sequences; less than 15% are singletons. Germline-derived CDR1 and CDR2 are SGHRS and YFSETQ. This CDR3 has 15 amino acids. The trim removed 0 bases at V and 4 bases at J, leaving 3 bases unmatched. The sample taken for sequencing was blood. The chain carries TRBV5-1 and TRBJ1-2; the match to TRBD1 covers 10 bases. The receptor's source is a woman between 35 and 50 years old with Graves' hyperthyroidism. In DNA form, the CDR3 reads TGCGCCAGCAGCTTGGCGGGACAGGGGATCTATGGCTACACCTTC. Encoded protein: CASSLAGQGIYGYTF.